This T cell receptor (beta chain) was observed in a study of cytomegalovirus exposure and HLA in healthy donors. Study overall: Within an early data release were 65 million to 90 million unique TCRs drawn from HLA-typed donors. General observations from the study: DRB1 showed the most TCR associations and HLA-C the fewest in a later analysis, as rates varied by HLA locus. Follow-up analysis later connected one missense variant in DCLRE1C with trimming of TCR beta V- and J-genes. Earlier results showed most TCR beta V segments being productive about 87% or about 30% of the time.

For this clone: No antigen is known for it. The germline gene is not matched at one end of the junction; a read error may be the cause.

This CDR3 is built from 15 residues. Per germline, CDR1 SEHNR and CDR2 FQNEAQ (reference sequence). The study ran its PCR with 60 Vbeta and 13 Jbeta primers. Clones were sequenced by immunoSEQ multiplex PCR, and TCRdb holds only the in-frame ones, with some missing. The sample yields fewer than 110,000 clones, of which the top ten take up 3% to 3.5%. V usage is TRBV7-9 and J usage is TRBJ2-7; 8 bases match TRBD1. The clonotype was recovered from a man in his forties in good health and CMV-seronegative. The sequencing input was PBMCs. The CDR3 loop is CASSSTDRGSHEQYF. The CDR3 nucleotides read TGTGCCAGCAGCTCCACCGACAGGGGCTCCCACGAGCAGTACTTC.